The TCR beta chain described here comes from a study of cytomegalovirus exposure and HLA in healthy donors. Overall study results and limits: Indistinguishable V segments such as TRBV6-2 and TRBV6-3 were excluded.

This clone was seen more than once but under ten times. Antigen specificity is unknown. The PCR employed 60 Vbeta primers together with 13 Jbeta primers. TCRdb keeps only in-frame clones here, not all; method: immunoSEQ multiplex PCR. The table includes under 200,000 clones, around three quarters detected once. Trimming took off 5 bases at V and 5 bases at J, with 9 bases between the two ends. Germline loops: CDR1 LNHDA, CDR2 SQIVND (reference sequence). This CDR3 comprises 12 residues. Sequencing was performed on PBMCs. The chain couples TRBV19 to TRBJ1-1; no firm D call. The sequence was obtained from a man aged 35 to 55 in good health and CMV-seronegative. Written as DNA, the CDR3 is TGTGCCAGTAGTGTCAAGAGGACTGAAGCTTTCTTT. Its protein product is CASSVKRTEAFF.